The 27 T cell receptor beta chains given below trace back to one sample, sequenced in a study of T cells after yellow fever vaccination. TCRdb reanalysed the 5' RACE reads using MiXCR and keeps one entry per CDR3 protein. The data hold some 420,000 distinct CDR3 sequences, with roughly a sixth observed a single time. The source material was PBMCs, sampled before the yellow fever booster vaccination. These receptor sequences come from a man between 18 and 35 years old who received the YFV17D yellow fever vaccine.

CDR3 coding DNA: TGTGCCAGCAGCCAAGCCGGGACAGGGGGCGGCGATGAAAAACTGTTTTTT. It yields the protein CASSQAGTGGGDEKLFF. J is TRBJ1-4 and V is TRBV14; 12 bases are a match to TRBD1. CDR3 length equals 17 residues. The trim removed 1 base at V and 6 bases at J, leaving 6 bases unmatched. Germline V gene lookup returns CDR1 SGHDN and CDR2 FVKESK.

The chain employs TRBV10-3 and TRBJ2-5; tentatively, D is TRBD2 (5 bases). CDR1 is ENHRY, CDR2 SYGVKD, per germline. Trimming removed 7 bases from V and 2 bases from J, with 14 bases in between. This CDR3 contains 14 residues. As DNA, the CDR3 is TGTGCCATCAAGTCGGGGAACTCACAAGAGACCCAGTACTTC. Its protein is CAIKSGNSQETQYF.

This chain links TRBV12-3 or TRBV12-4 with TRBJ1-1; no clear D gene. The CDR3 runs to 14 residues. V lost 6 bases, J lost 1 base, and 12 bases lay in between. The CDR3 sequence is CASSPRRPNTEAFF. CDR3 nucleotides: TGTGCCAGCAGCCCCCGCCGCCCGAACACTGAAGCTTTCTTT.

In its sample, this clonotype was seen a few times. This rearrangement joins TRBV4-1 to TRBJ2-5; 9 bases are a match to TRBD2. The CDR3 is 14 residues long. J lost 5 bases, V lost 1 base, and 2 bases had no gene match. From germline, CDR1 is MGHRA and CDR2 YSYEKL. The CDR3 loop is CASSQGGLAETQYF. In nucleotides, the CDR3 is TGCGCCAGCAGCCAAGGGGGACTAGCTGAGACCCAGTACTTC.

Ten or more counts support this clonotype. This chain links TRBV20-1 with TRBJ2-4; D perhaps matches TRBD1 (5 bases). This CDR3 spans 15 amino acids. Germline V gene data show CDR1 as DFQATT and CDR2 as SNEGSKA (reference sequence). V lost 1 base to trimming and J lost 1 base, with 11 bases between them. The DNA of the CDR3 is TGCAGTGCTAGAGGAGGCGCAGGGGCCAAAAACATTCAGTACTTC. Translating gives CSARGGAGAKNIQYF.

This rearrangement joins TRBV7-3 to TRBJ2-3, with D hard to call. CDR3 length equals 13 residues. Germline V CDR1 and CDR2: SGHTA, FQGTGA. The V gene lost 1 base and the J gene lost 4 bases, with 6 bases spanning the gap. The CDR3 nucleotides read TGTGCCAGCAGCTTAAGTAGCTCAGATACGCAGTATTTT. Translated, it gives CASSLSSSDTQYF.

This clonotype was seen a few times. J is TRBJ1-1 and V is TRBV6-5; D ambiguous. The germline V and J ends were trimmed by 7 bases and 0 bases, with 9 bases remaining between them. Per germline, CDR1 MNHEY and CDR2 SVGAGI. This CDR3 contains 13 residues. This chain's CDR3 is CASTDTLNTEAFF. The CDR3 DNA follows: TGTGCCAGCACGGATACCTTGAACACTGAAGCTTTCTTT.

V gene TRBV5-5 combines with J gene TRBJ1-4, with TRBD1 matching over 11 bases. There are 15 residues in the CDR3. Germline lookup yields CDR1 SGHKS and CDR2 YYEKEE (reference sequence). Trimming at V came to 3 bases and at J to 7 bases, leaving 5 bases not matched to a gene. The CDR3: CASSSTGTGGEKLFF. The CDR3 DNA follows: TGTGCCAGCAGCTCCACCGGGACAGGGGGTGAAAAACTGTTTTTT.

This sequence joins TRBV25-1 and TRBJ2-5; no reliable D call. V lost 3 bases and J 5 bases, leaving 7 bases between the germline ends. Germline CDR1 reads MGHDK; CDR2 reads SYGVNS. The CDR3 has 12 amino acids. The CDR3 is CASSDPWETQYF. The CDR3 DNA reads as TGTGCCAGCAGTGACCCCTGGGAGACCCAGTACTTC.

The chain employs TRBV7-3 and TRBJ2-3; 10 nucleotides match TRBD2. The CDR3 length is 15 residues. Germline trimming cut 2 bases from V and 5 bases from J; bases unmatched to any gene: 4. CDR1 SGHTA and CDR2 FQGTGA come from the germline V gene. CDR3 sequence (DNA): TGTGCCAGCAGCTTACTAGCGGGGGCTTTAGATACGCAGTATTTT. The encoded protein is CASSLLAGALDTQYF.

This clonotype was seen a few times. The chain links TRBV7-6 to TRBJ2-7, with a possible D match to TRBD1 (6 bases). V lost 3 bases to trimming and J lost 6 bases, with 15 bases between them. Germline CDR1 is SGHVS and CDR2 is FNYEAQ. This CDR3 is built from 14 residues. CDR3 in DNA: TGTGCCAGCAGCTTGGGTCGGGGCAGGGGCGAGCAGTACTTC. Residues: CASSLGRGRGEQYF. The variable domain in full, completed from reference TRBV7-6 and TRBJ2-7, reads GAGVSQSPRYKVTKRGQDVALRCDPISGHVSLYWYRQALGQGPEFLTYFNYEAQQDKSGLPNDRFSAERPEGSISTLTIQRTEQRDSAMYRCASSLGRGRGEQYFGPGTRLTVT.

This clonotype was counted between two and nine times. This chain links TRBV18 with TRBJ2-7, with 7 bases matching TRBD1. Unmatched junction bases numbered 8, after V lost 4 bases and J lost 5 bases. Germline V gives CDR1 KGHSH, CDR2 LQKENI. The CDR3 loop spans 14 amino acids. The CDR3 nucleotides read TGTGCCAGCTCACACTCGACAGGGTTCGACGAGCAGTACGTC. This translates into CASSHSTGFDEQYV.

The J gene is TRBJ2-7, the V gene TRBV4-1, with 8 positions matching TRBD2. Germline values: CDR1 MGHRA, CDR2 YSYEKL. The length of the CDR3 is 16 residues. J lost 0 bases, V lost 0 bases, and 4 bases had no gene match. The CDR3 protein is CASSQDPGTSSYEQYF. As DNA, the CDR3 is TGCGCCAGCAGCCAAGATCCAGGGACTAGCTCCTACGAGCAGTACTTC.

The chain is built from TRBV2 and TRBJ2-1; D might be TRBD2 (6 bases). CDR1 and CDR2 from the germline V gene are SNHLY and FYNNEI. V lost 7 bases, J lost 1 base, and 17 bases lay in between. The CDR3 contains 16 residues. The CDR3 sequence: CASKPPGDPSYNEQFF. CDR3 nucleotides: TGTGCCAGCAAGCCCCCGGGGGACCCTTCCTACAATGAGCAGTTCTTC. The entire variable domain, with the rest obtained from reference TRBV2 and TRBJ2-1, is as follows: EPEVTQTPSHQVTQMGQEVILRCVPISNHLYFYWYRQILGQKVEFLVSFYNNEISEKSEIFDDQFSVERPDGSNFTLKIRSTKLEDSAMYFCASKPPGDPSYNEQFFGPGTRLTVL.

V usage is TRBV7-2 and J usage is TRBJ2-3, with 7 bases matching TRBD2. This CDR3 has 15 amino acids. The germline gives CDR1 SGHTA, CDR2 FQGNSA. V dropped 4 bases and J dropped 3; count of bases not matched to a gene: 7. CDR3 sequence reads: CASSSEWGGTDTQYF. As DNA, the CDR3 is TGTGCCAGCAGCTCCGAGTGGGGGGGGACAGATACGCAGTATTTT.

The gene calls are TRBV18 and TRBJ2-4; D is ambiguous. V shed 0 bases and J shed 0 bases, with 12 bases lying between them. Germline V gene data show CDR1 as KGHSH and CDR2 as LQKENI. The CDR3 loop spans 17 amino acids. For the CDR3, the DNA is TGTGCCAGCTCACCACCGGGCCCACAAGTAGCCAAAAACATTCAGTACTTC. This sequence encodes CASSPPGPQVAKNIQYF.

The chain has TRBV5-5 and TRBJ1-1; 8 bases align to TRBD1. The CDR3 extends over 16 amino acids. Germline CDR1 and CDR2: SGHKS and YYEKEE (reference sequence). Trimming took 4 bases from V and 1 from J; bases not matched to a gene: 9. CDR3 loop: CASSAKTGATNTEAFF. The CDR3 bases are TGTGCCAGCAGCGCGAAGACAGGGGCGACGAACACTGAAGCTTTCTTT.

The J gene is TRBJ2-1, the V gene TRBV12-3 or TRBV12-4; D is possibly TRBD2 (6 bases). This CDR3 region has 18 residues. Trimming removed 3 bases from V and 7 bases from J, with 25 bases in between. The CDR3 DNA is TGTGCCAGCAGTTTCGGGGTACGCGGGGCGACAAATCATAATGAGCAGTTCTTC. The encoded protein is CASSFGVRGATNHNEQFF.

This clonotype was observed a handful of times. The DNA of the CDR3 is TGTGCCAGCAGTTACGTACAGAGGGAGACCCAGTACTTC. Amino acid sequence: CASSYVQRETQYF. V usage is TRBV6-5 and J usage is TRBJ2-5; no clear D. The CDR3 runs to 13 residues. Looked up from germline, CDR1 is MNHEY and CDR2 is SVGAGI. V lost 2 bases and J lost 5, with 9 bases in between.

V is TRBV6-2 or TRBV6-3 and J is TRBJ2-2; D ambiguous. V shed 2 bases and J shed 0 bases, with 7 bases lying between them. The germline CDR1 and CDR2 sequences are MNHEY and SVGEGT. CDR3 length: 15 amino acids. The CDR3: CASSYSYANTGELFF. CDR3 nucleotides: TGTGCCAGCAGTTACAGCTACGCGAACACCGGGGAGCTGTTTTTT.

The chain is built from TRBV10-2 and TRBJ2-3; 8 nucleotides agree with TRBD2. The CDR3 runs 15 residues. V gave up 6 bases and J gave up 6 bases; unmatched junction bases: 11. Germline CDR1 and CDR2: WSHSY and SAAADI. The CDR3 nucleotides read TGCGCCAGCAGAAACTCGCGGGGGGCCGCCGATACGCAGTATTTT. Its translation is CASRNSRGAADTQYF.

This clonotype was found a few times. The gene calls are TRBV7-9 and TRBJ2-5; D is perhaps TRBD1 (5 bases). This CDR3 contains 15 residues. The germline CDR1 and CDR2 sequences are SEHNR and FQNEAQ (reference sequence). The V and J ends lost 5 bases and 1 base respectively, with 14 bases between them. The CDR3 nucleotides are TGTGCCAGCAGCGTGGGGCCGACGACCCAAGAGACCCAGTACTTC. Its translation: CASSVGPTTQETQYF.

The sample holds a few counts of this clonotype. This chain uses TRBV12-3 or TRBV12-4 with TRBJ1-5; tentative D call: TRBD1 (5 bases). Deletions cut 7 bases from V and 4 bases from J, with 14 bases between. The CDR3 spans 14 residues. CDR3 bases: TGTGCCAGCAATCCGGGGGGGAGTAATCAGCCCCAGCATTTT. This gives the protein CASNPGGSNQPQHF.

V and J are TRBV7-9 and TRBJ2-1; TRBD2 is a possible D gene (5 bases). V shed 1 base and J shed 7 bases, with 11 bases lying between them. CDR1 and CDR2 from the germline V gene are SEHNR and FQNEAQ (reference sequence). CDR3 length: 14 amino acids. CDR3 amino acids: CASSLELEGNEQFF. CDR3 sequence (DNA): TGTGCCAGCAGCTTAGAACTTGAGGGTAATGAGCAGTTCTTC.

The sample holds a few counts of this clonotype. The chain carries TRBV20-1 and TRBJ1-4; the match to TRBD1 covers 7 bases. Germline V lookup: CDR1 DFQATT, CDR2 SNEGSKA (reference sequence). V shed 3 bases and J 5 bases; nucleotides not matched to a gene: 6. The CDR3 covers 14 residues. Here the CDR3 reads CSARNRDRNEKLFF. The CDR3, as DNA: TGCAGTGCTAGGAACCGGGACAGAAATGAAAAACTGTTTTTT.

This clonotype was detected only a few times. The chain recombines TRBV6-6 with TRBJ1-6; D is perhaps TRBD1 (6 bases). From germline, CDR1 is MNHNY and CDR2 SVGAGI (reference sequence). Trimming took 7 bases from V and 7 from J, leaving 11 bases between them. CDR3 length equals 13 residues. The DNA of the CDR3 is TGTGCCAGCACGGTGGACAGAAATTCACCCCTCCACTTT. As protein: CASTVDRNSPLHF.

This clonotype showed up just a few times. The CDR3 DNA is TGTGCCATCAGTGAGTCGAGGGGGACCCAGTACTTC. Amino acid sequence: CAISESRGTQYF. The chain joins TRBV10-3 to TRBJ2-5; possibly TRBD1 or TRBD2 for D (5 bases each). This CDR3 comprises 12 residues. The germline V and J ends were trimmed by 0 bases and 7 bases, with 6 bases remaining between them. CDR1 ENHRY and CDR2 SYGVKD come from the germline V gene.